The 31 T cell receptor beta chains reported below all come from one sample, sequenced in a study of blood T cell repertoires in COVID-19 (dated by TCRdb to the early 2020s). The library was prepared using the immunoSEQ multiplex PCR assay. TCRdb's version of the immuneACCESS table is confined to in-frame rearrangements and falls short of the full clone set. An unresolved V gene accounts for under half of the shortfall where checked; the remainder is of unknown origin. The sample table shows around 210,000 clones, and around 84% are seen once. The ten biggest clones cover 13% of the sample. Sequencing was carried out using peripheral blood. These receptors originate from a human donor in a cohort sampled during active COVID-19.

The CDR3 spells CAATADQETQYF. The CDR3 region has the DNA TGTGCCGCCACCGCGGACCAAGAGACCCAGTACTTC. This sequence joins TRBV7-9 and TRBJ2-5; D ambiguous. With 11 bases removed from V and 0 bases from J, the gap between germline ends came to 10 bases. The CDR3 runs 12 residues. Germline values: CDR1 SEHNR, CDR2 FQNEAQ (reference sequence).

The chain carries TRBV5-1 and TRBJ1-6; D not resolved. Germline V gene lookup returns CDR1 SGHRS and CDR2 YFSETQ. The CDR3 spans 16 residues. Trimming removed 0 bases at V and 5 bases at J, with 12 bases between. CDR3 sequence (DNA): TGCGCCAGCAGCTTGGGAGGGTCCACTAATAATTCACCCCTCCACTTT. Its translation: CASSLGGSTNNSPLHF.

The V and J genes are TRBV2 and TRBJ2-7, with 11 positions matching TRBD2. This CDR3 is built from 16 residues. Trimming at V came to 5 bases and at J to 3 bases, leaving 9 bases not matched to a gene. The V gene's germline CDR1 is SNHLY and CDR2 FYNNEI. CDR3 in amino acids: CASSYSGRGEGYEQYF. CDR3 nucleotides: TGTGCCAGCAGTTATAGCGGGAGGGGGGAAGGCTACGAGCAGTACTTC.

The chain links TRBV28 to TRBJ2-1; the match to TRBD1 covers 10 bases. Germline trimming cut 4 bases from V and 5 bases from J; bases unmatched to any gene: 5. CDR1 and CDR2 from the germline V gene are MDHEN and SYDVKM. There are 15 residues in the CDR3. In DNA, the CDR3 is TGTGCCAGCAGTTCACCCGGGACAGGGGACAATGAGCAGTTCTTC. This encodes CASSSPGTGDNEQFF.

This clone came up once. This chain links TRBV7-2 with TRBJ2-2, with TRBD2 identical over 10 bases. J lost 4 bases, V lost 6 bases, and 8 bases had no gene match. This CDR3 has 16 residues. Germline CDR1 is SGHTA and CDR2 is FQGNSA. CDR3 DNA: TGTGCCAGCAGTAGAGGACTAGCGGCCATCACCGGGGAGCTGTTTTTT. Translated: CASSRGLAAITGELFF. Combining the CDR3 with reference TRBV7-2 and TRBJ2-2 gives the whole variable domain GAGVSQSPSNKVTEKGKDVELRCDPISGHTALYWYRQSLGQGLEFLIYFQGNSAPDKSGLPSDRFSAERTGGSVSTLTIQRTQQEDSAVYLCASSRGLAAITGELFFGEGSRLTVL.

This clone was counted only a few times. The rearrangement uses TRBV28 and TRBJ2-7; 11 nucleotides match TRBD2. Per the germline V gene, CDR1 is MDHEN and CDR2 is SYDVKM. J lost 5 bases, V lost 6 bases, and 9 bases had no gene match. The CDR3 contains 15 residues. The CDR3 loop is CASSRLAGIGHEQYF. CDR3 in DNA: TGTGCCAGCAGCCGACTAGCGGGAATAGGCCACGAGCAGTACTTC.

This clone appeared once. V usage is TRBV5-6 and J usage is TRBJ2-1, with D tentatively TRBD1 (5 bases). Germline V gene data show CDR1 as SGHDT and CDR2 as YYEEEE. The CDR3 is made up of 13 amino acids. V was shortened by 0 bases and J by 7 bases, with 8 bases between the two germline ends. The CDR3 region has the DNA TGTGCCAGCAGCTTGGACAGGCGAAATGAGCAGTTCTTC. It encodes CASSLDRRNEQFF.

The rearrangement links TRBV27 to TRBJ2-1, with 8 bases fitting TRBD2. V shed 5 bases, J shed 7 bases, and the junction held 10 bases outside the gene matches. Per the germline V gene, CDR1 is MNHEY and CDR2 is SMNVEV (reference sequence). The CDR3 consists of 15 residues. The CDR3 DNA reads TGTGCCAGCAGTCAAAATAGCGGGAATAGGAATGAGCAGTTCTTC. It encodes CASSQNSGNRNEQFF.

The chain employs TRBV28 and TRBJ1-2; no clear D gene. The V end lost 5 bases, the J end lost 0 bases, and 13 bases lay between the germline ends. The CDR3 runs 15 residues. CDR1 is MDHEN, CDR2 SYDVKM, per germline. CDR3 protein: CASSGPGLANYGYTF. The CDR3 nucleotides read TGTGCCAGCAGTGGCCCAGGTTTAGCTAACTATGGCTACACCTTC.

CDR3 residues: CAWMRETTDTQYF. Written as DNA, the CDR3 is TGTGCCTGGATGCGGGAGACCACAGATACGCAGTATTTT. This rearrangement joins TRBV7-9 to TRBJ2-3; 7 bases are a match to TRBD2. From germline, CDR1 is SEHNR and CDR2 FQNEAQ (reference sequence). With 11 bases clipped from V and 2 bases from J, the junction kept 7 bases outside the gene matches. This CDR3 is built from 13 residues.

The V call is TRBV5-6, the J call TRBJ2-1; 7 nucleotides agree with TRBD1. In germline, CDR1 is SGHDT, CDR2 YYEEEE. The trim removed 4 bases at V and 2 bases at J, leaving 12 bases unmatched. This CDR3 spans 17 amino acids. CDR3: CASSPPPGQGAYNEQFF. In DNA form, the CDR3 reads TGTGCCAGCAGCCCCCCCCCTGGCCAGGGGGCCTACAATGAGCAGTTCTTC.

This clone was observed a handful of times. This sequence joins TRBV6-2 or TRBV6-3 and TRBJ2-1; TRBD2 matches at 14 bases. There are 17 residues in the CDR3. V lost 0 bases and J lost 3; bases outside the gene matches: 1. Germline V CDR1 and CDR2: MNHEY, SVGEGT. CDR3 loop: CASSYSGLAGVYNEQFF. CDR3 bases: TGTGCCAGCAGTTACTCGGGACTAGCGGGGGTCTACAATGAGCAGTTCTTC.

This sequence joins TRBV4-1 and TRBJ2-1, with D tentatively TRBD1 (5 bases). CDR1 and CDR2 from the germline V gene are MGHRA and YSYEKL. The CDR3 sequence is 13 residues long. Trimming removed 4 bases at V and 8 bases at J, with 12 bases between. The CDR3 reads CASSPKGLDEQFF. CDR3 nucleotide sequence: TGCGCCAGCAGCCCGAAGGGGCTCGATGAGCAGTTCTTC.

The chain has TRBV6-6 and TRBJ2-7, with a possible D match to TRBD2 (6 bases). The germline gives CDR1 MNHNY, CDR2 SVGAGI (reference sequence). This CDR3 is built from 14 residues. V dropped 4 bases and J dropped 4 bases, with 14 bases sitting between them. The chain's CDR3 is CASSSRDGRYEQYF. The DNA for the CDR3 is TGTGCCAGCAGTTCGCGGGACGGGAGATACGAGCAGTACTTC.

The CDR3 protein is CASSVGSGASTDTQYF. CDR3 coding DNA: TGTGCCAGCAGCGTAGGGAGCGGGGCTAGCACAGATACGCAGTATTTT. J is TRBJ2-3 and V is TRBV9; the match to TRBD2 covers 7 bases. V lost 0 bases to trimming and J lost 0 bases; unmatched junction nucleotides: 4. Germline V gene sequence: CDR1 SGDLS, CDR2 YYNGEE. The CDR3 spans 16 residues.

The chain couples TRBV11-2 to TRBJ2-5, with D possibly matching TRBD1 (6 bases). Germline V CDR1 and CDR2: SGHAT, FQNNGV. The V gene lost 5 bases and the J gene lost 1 base, with 14 bases spanning the gap. This CDR3 contains 15 residues. CDR3 in amino acids: CASSRGHQVQETQYF. The CDR3 bases are TGTGCCAGCAGCAGGGGACACCAAGTCCAAGAGACCCAGTACTTC.

The rearrangement joins TRBV19 to TRBJ2-3, with 11 bases that match TRBD2. The germline V gene has CDR1 LNHDA and CDR2 SQIVND (reference sequence). The CDR3 has 20 amino acids. J lost 8 bases, V lost 1 base, and 20 bases had no gene match. For the CDR3, the DNA is TGTGCCAGTAGTATAGTTTTCGGGTTCGGTACTAGCGGGAGCCCAGGTACGCAGTATTTT. It codes for CASSIVFGFGTSGSPGTQYF. Full variable domain (missing parts from reference TRBV19 and TRBJ2-3): DGGITQSPKYLFRKEGQNVTLSCEQNLNHDAMYWYRQDPGQGLRLIYYSQIVNDFQKGDIAEGYSVSREKKESFPLTVTSAQKNPTAFYLCASSIVFGFGTSGSPGTQYFGPGTRLTVL.

The V gene is TRBV27, the J gene TRBJ2-3; 8 nucleotides agree with TRBD2. V was clipped by 2 bases and J by 5 bases; unmatched bases: 6. Per the germline V gene, CDR1 is MNHEY and CDR2 is SMNVEV (reference sequence). The CDR3 contains 15 residues. The CDR3 DNA sequence: TGTGCCAGCAGTTTAGACGGGAGGGCCGGAGATACGCAGTATTTT. Encoded protein: CASSLDGRAGDTQYF.

The chain combines TRBV4-1 with TRBJ1-3; tentatively, D is TRBD1 (6 bases). V lost 4 bases, J lost 4 bases, and 17 bases lay in between. The CDR3 has 16 amino acids. The germline V gene has CDR1 MGHRA and CDR2 YSYEKL. The CDR3 protein is CASSPAGGGGGNTIYF. The CDR3, as DNA: TGCGCCAGCAGCCCCGCTGGGGGGGGCGGAGGAAACACCATATATTTT.

The V gene is TRBV11-2, the J gene TRBJ2-1; D is unresolved. The CDR3 length is 16 residues. Trimming took off 4 bases at V and 2 bases at J, with 15 bases between the two ends. Germline V gives CDR1 SGHAT, CDR2 FQNNGV. CDR3 nucleotides: TGTGCCAGCAGCTCCCAGCTAGGTTCTCCCTACAATGAGCAGTTCTTC. It translates to CASSSQLGSPYNEQFF.

The rearrangement uses TRBV19 and TRBJ2-1; TRBD2 aligns across 12 bases. Losses at the gene ends were 6 bases for V and 4 bases for J; bases not matched to a gene: 7. The CDR3 sequence is 16 residues long. Germline loops: CDR1 LNHDA, CDR2 SQIVND (reference sequence). The CDR3 DNA is TGTGCCAGTAGGGCGACTAGCGGGAGTCAGTACAATGAGCAGTTCTTC. Translating it yields CASRATSGSQYNEQFF.

On this clone: At the DNA level, this CDR3 is encoded by other sequences in the same sample as well. This chain links TRBV5-1 with TRBJ2-7; D is ambiguous. Germline loops: CDR1 SGHRS, CDR2 YFSETQ. V gave up 1 base and J gave up 1 base, with 6 bases separating them. The CDR3 runs to 13 residues. CDR3 loop: CASSLTASYEQYF. The CDR3 bases are TGCGCCAGCAGCTTGACAGCATCCTACGAGCAGTACTTC.

As concerns this clone: Other DNA sequences of this sample code for an identical CDR3. The V call is TRBV3-1 (or the pseudogene TRBV3-2), the J call TRBJ2-1; 8 bases align to TRBD2. CDR3 length: 19 amino acids. With 5 bases clipped from V and 7 bases from J, the junction kept 22 bases outside the gene matches. Germline lookup yields CDR1 LGHDT and CDR2 YNNKEL (reference sequence). Here the CDR3 DNA reads TGTGCCAGCAGCGTAAGGTATAGCGGGGCGGGGAGGGGGTGGAATGAGCAGTTCTTC. Translation: CASSVRYSGAGRGWNEQFF.

The rearrangement links TRBV28 to TRBJ1-2, with 11 positions matching TRBD1. Germline V gene data show CDR1 as MDHEN and CDR2 as SYDVKM. Trimming cost V 1 base and J 7 bases; bases outside gene matches: 5. The CDR3 has 15 amino acids. The CDR3 DNA is TGTGCCAGCAGTTTATCGGACAGGGGGCTAAGTGGCTACACCTTC. Protein product: CASSLSDRGLSGYTF.

The V and J genes are TRBV30 and TRBJ2-2, with D unresolved. Germline values: CDR1 GTSNPN, CDR2 SVGIG (reference sequence). V gave up 4 bases and J gave up 0 bases, with 6 bases separating them. The CDR3 covers 13 residues. DNA for the CDR3: TGTGCCTGGACCCCCACGAACACCGGGGAGCTGTTTTTT. This encodes CAWTPTNTGELFF.

The chain couples TRBV28 to TRBJ2-7; D possibly corresponds to TRBD2 (6 bases). The V and J ends lost 7 bases and 0 bases respectively, with 16 bases between them. The CDR3 runs 15 residues. Germline CDR1 is MDHEN and CDR2 is SYDVKM. The CDR3 sequence is CASTPPGSASYEQYF. The CDR3 DNA reads as TGTGCCAGCACCCCCCCCGGGAGTGCCTCCTACGAGCAGTACTTC.

CDR3 nucleotides: TGTGCTAGTGGTACCGACAGGGGAGAGACCCAGTACTTC. Translation gives CASGTDRGETQYF. The gene calls are TRBV12-5 and TRBJ2-5; the match to TRBD1 covers 8 bases. This CDR3 is 13 amino acids long. V shed 5 bases and J 4 bases; nucleotides not matched to a gene: 3. CDR1 and CDR2 from the germline V gene are LGHNT and FRNRAP.

DNA for the CDR3: TGTGCCAGCAGCTACCAGCGCTCTGGAAACACCATATATTTT. Its translation is CASSYQRSGNTIYF. The genes are TRBV11-2 and TRBJ1-3; no clear D gene. V lost 4 bases and J lost 0, with 7 bases in between. The CDR3 sequence is 14 residues long. Germline loops: CDR1 SGHAT, CDR2 FQNNGV.

The V gene is TRBV19, the J gene TRBJ1-2; 7 nucleotides align to TRBD1. V lost 6 bases to trimming and J lost 7 bases; unmatched junction nucleotides: 11. Germline V gene data show CDR1 as LNHDA and CDR2 as SQIVND (reference sequence). CDR3 length equals 14 residues. The CDR3 here is CASSPSQGVAGYTF. CDR3 sequence (DNA): TGTGCCAGTAGCCCGTCGCAGGGGGTTGCTGGCTACACCTTC.

The chain combines TRBV2 with TRBJ2-3; possibly TRBD1 for D (7 bases). Per the germline V gene, CDR1 is SNHLY and CDR2 is FYNNEI. The CDR3 extends over 15 amino acids. Trimming stripped 6 bases from V and 5 bases from J, with 18 bases between. In DNA, the CDR3 is TGTGCCAGCAGAAGAAGTTCTCAGGGGGGAGATACGCAGTATTTT. This encodes CASRRSSQGGDTQYF.

This clone has just one count. The chain has TRBV4-1 and TRBJ2-1; weak D call: TRBD2 (5 bases). The ends were cut back, 0 bases at V and 10 bases at J, with 10 bases in the middle. This CDR3 spans 13 amino acids. The germline CDR1 and CDR2 sequences are MGHRA and YSYEKL. DNA of the CDR3: TGCGCCAGCAGCCAAGACGGGGTTGGCGAGCAGTTCTTC. Translated: CASSQDGVGEQFF.